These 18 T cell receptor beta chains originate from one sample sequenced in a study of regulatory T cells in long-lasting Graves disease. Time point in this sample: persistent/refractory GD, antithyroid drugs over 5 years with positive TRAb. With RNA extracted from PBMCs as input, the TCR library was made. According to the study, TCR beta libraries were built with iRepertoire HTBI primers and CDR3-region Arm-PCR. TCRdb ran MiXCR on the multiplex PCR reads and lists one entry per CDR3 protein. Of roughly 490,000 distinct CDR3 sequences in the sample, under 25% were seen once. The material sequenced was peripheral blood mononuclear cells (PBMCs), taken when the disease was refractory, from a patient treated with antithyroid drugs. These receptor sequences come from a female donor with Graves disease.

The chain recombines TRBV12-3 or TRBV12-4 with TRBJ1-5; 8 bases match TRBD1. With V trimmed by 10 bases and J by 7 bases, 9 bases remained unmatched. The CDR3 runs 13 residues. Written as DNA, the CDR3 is TGTGCCATCAGCGCAGGGGGCGAGCAGCCCCAGCATTTT. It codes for CAISAGGEQPQHF.

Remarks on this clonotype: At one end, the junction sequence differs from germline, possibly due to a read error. This CDR3 is CVSSPQAGRSYEQYF. CDR3 nucleotide sequence: TGTGTCAGTAGTCCTCAAGCGGGCAGGTCCTACGAGCAGTACTTC. The chain links TRBV19 to TRBJ2-7; D possibly corresponds to TRBD2 (6 bases). The CDR3 has 15 amino acids. CDR1 is LNHDA and CDR2 is SQIVND in the germline V gene (reference sequence).

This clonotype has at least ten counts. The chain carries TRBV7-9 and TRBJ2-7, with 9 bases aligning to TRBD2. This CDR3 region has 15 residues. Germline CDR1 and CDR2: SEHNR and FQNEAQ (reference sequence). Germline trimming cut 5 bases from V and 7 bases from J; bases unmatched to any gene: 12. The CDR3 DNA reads TGTGCCAGCAGCCTATTTGGAGTAGCGGGAGATGAGCAGTACTTC. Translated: CASSLFGVAGDEQYF.

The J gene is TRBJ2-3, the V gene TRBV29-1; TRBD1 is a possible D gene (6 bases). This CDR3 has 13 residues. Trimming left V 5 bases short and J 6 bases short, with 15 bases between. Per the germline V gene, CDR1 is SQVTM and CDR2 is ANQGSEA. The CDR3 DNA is TGCAGCGTTTGGGTGGGGGCCCCGGATACGCAGTATTTT. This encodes CSVWVGAPDTQYF.

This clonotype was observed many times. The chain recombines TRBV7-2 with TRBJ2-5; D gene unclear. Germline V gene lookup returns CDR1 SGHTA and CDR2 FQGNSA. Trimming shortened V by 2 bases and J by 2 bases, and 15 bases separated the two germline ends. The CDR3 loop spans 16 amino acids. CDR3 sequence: CASSLFQSERQETQYF. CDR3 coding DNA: TGTGCCAGCAGCTTATTTCAGTCCGAGAGGCAAGAGACCCAGTACTTC.

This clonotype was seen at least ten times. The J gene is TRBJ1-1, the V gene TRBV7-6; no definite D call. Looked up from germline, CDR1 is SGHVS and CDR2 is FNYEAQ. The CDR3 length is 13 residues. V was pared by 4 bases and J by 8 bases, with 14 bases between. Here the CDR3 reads CASSSSWGTEAFF. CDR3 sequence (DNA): TGTGCCAGCAGCTCCTCTTGGGGTACAGAAGCTTTCTTT.

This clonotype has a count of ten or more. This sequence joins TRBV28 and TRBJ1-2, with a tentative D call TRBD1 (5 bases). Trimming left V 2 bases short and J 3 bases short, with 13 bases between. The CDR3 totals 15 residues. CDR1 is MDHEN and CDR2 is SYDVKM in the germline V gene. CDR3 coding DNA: TGTGCCAGCAGTTTAGGGACGGCACATTACTATGGCTACACCTTC. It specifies CASSLGTAHYYGYTF.

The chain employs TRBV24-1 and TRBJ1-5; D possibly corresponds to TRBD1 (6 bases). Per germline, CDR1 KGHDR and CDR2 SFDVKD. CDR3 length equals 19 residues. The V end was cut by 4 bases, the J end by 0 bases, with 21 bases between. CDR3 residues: CATSDPLDRTLYSNQPQHF. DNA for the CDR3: TGTGCCACCAGTGACCCTCTAGACAGGACCCTGTATAGCAATCAGCCCCAGCATTTT.

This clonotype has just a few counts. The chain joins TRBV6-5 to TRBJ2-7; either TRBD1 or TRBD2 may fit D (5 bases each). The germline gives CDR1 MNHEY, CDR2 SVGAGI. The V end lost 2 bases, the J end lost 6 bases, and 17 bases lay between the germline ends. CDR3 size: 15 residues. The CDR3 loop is CASSYGAPGSSEQYF. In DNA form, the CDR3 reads TGTGCCAGCAGTTACGGGGCCCCAGGGAGCTCCGAGCAGTACTTC.

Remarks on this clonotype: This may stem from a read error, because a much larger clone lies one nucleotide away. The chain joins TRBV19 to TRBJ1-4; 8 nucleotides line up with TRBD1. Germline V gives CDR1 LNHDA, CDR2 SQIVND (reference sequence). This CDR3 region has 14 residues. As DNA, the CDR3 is TGTGCCGGTAGTCGGGACAGGACTAATGAAAAACTGTTTTTT. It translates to CAGSRDRTNEKLFF.

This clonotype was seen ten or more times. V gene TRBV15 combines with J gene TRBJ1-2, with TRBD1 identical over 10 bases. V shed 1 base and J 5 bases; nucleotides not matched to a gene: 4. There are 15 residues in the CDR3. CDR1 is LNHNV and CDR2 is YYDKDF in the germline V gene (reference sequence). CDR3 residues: CATSRGGQGRYGYTF. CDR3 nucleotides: TGTGCCACCAGCAGAGGGGGACAGGGGAGGTATGGCTACACCTTC.

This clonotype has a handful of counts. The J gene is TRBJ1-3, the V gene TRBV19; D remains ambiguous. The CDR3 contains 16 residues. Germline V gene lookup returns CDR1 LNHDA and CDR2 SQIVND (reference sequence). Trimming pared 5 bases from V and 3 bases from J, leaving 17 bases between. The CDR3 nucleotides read TGTGCCAGTAGTCCACCTGTTGTTAGCGGTGGAAACACCATATATTTT. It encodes CASSPPVVSGGNTIYF.

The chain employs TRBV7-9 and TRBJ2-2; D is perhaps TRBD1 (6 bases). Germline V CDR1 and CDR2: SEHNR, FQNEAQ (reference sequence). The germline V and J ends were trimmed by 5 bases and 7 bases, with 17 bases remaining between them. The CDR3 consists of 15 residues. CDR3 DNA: TGTGCCAGCAGCAACCGGGACACACAGAGCGGGGAGCTGTTTTTT. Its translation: CASSNRDTQSGELFF.

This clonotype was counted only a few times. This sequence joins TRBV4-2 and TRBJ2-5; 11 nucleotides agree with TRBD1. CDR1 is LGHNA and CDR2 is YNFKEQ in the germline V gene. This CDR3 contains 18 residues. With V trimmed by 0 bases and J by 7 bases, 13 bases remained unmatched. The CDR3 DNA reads TGTGCCAGCAGCCAAGATGGGTCAGGACAGGGGGCGGGGGTGACCCAGTACTTC. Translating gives CASSQDGSGQGAGVTQYF.

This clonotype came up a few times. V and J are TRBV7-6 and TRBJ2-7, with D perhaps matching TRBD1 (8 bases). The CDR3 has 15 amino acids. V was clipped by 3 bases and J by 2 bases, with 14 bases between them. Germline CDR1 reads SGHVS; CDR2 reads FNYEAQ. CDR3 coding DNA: TGTGCCAGCAGCTTTAGGGAGGGACAGGCCTACGAGCAGTACTTC. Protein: CASSFREGQAYEQYF.

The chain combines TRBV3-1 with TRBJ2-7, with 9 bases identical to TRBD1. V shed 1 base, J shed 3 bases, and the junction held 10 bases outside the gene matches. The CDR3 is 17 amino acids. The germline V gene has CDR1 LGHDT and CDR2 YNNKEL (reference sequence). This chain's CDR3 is CASSQGKAGQGVYEQYF. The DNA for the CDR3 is TGTGCCAGCAGCCAAGGAAAGGCGGGACAGGGTGTCTACGAGCAGTACTTC.

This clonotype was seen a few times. CDR3 loop: CASSAGQPYGYTF. CDR3 coding DNA: TGTGCCAGCAGTGCAGGACAGCCCTATGGCTACACCTTC. The V gene is TRBV25-1, the J gene TRBJ1-2; maybe TRBD1 (6 bases). In germline, CDR1 is MGHDK, CDR2 SYGVNS. The CDR3 contains 13 residues. The V gene lost 4 bases and the J gene lost 4 bases, with 10 bases spanning the gap.

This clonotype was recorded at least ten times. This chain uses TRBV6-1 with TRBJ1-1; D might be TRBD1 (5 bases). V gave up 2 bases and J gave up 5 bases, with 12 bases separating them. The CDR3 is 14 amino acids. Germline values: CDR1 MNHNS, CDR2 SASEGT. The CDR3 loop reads CASSESGTETEAFF. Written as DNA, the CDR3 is TGTGCCAGCAGTGAATCAGGGACGGAGACTGAAGCTTTCTTT.